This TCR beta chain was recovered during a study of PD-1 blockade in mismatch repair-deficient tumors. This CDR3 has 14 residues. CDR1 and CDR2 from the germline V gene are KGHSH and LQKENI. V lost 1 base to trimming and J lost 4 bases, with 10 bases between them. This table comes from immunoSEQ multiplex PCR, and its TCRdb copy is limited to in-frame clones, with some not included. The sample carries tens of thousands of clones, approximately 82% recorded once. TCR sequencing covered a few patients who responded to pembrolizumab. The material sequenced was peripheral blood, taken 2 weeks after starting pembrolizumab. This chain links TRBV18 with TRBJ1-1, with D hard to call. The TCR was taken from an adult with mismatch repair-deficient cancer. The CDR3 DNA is TGTGCCAGCTCACCACGGGAAGTCGGCACTGAAGCTTTCTTT. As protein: CASSPREVGTEAFF.